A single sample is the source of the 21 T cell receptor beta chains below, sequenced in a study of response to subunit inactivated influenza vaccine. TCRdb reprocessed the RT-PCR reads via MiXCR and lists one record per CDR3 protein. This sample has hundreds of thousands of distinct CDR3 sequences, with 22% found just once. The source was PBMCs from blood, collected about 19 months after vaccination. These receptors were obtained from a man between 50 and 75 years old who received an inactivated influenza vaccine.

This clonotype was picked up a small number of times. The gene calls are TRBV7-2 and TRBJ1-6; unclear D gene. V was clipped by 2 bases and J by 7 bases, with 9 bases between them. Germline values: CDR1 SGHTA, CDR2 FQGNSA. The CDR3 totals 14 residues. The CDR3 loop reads CASSLSRKNSPLHF. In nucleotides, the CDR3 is TGTGCCAGCAGCTTATCCCGGAAAAATTCACCCCTCCACTTT.

CDR3 nucleotide sequence: TGTGCCATCAGCGTTACCGGGGCCCCACTAAGACCCCTCCACTTT. Amino acid sequence: CAISVTGAPLRPLHF. The V and J genes are TRBV10-3 and TRBJ1-6; maybe TRBD1 (5 bases). The CDR3 runs to 15 residues. Germline loops: CDR1 ENHRY, CDR2 SYGVKD. Trimming removed 6 bases at V and 12 bases at J, with 21 bases between.

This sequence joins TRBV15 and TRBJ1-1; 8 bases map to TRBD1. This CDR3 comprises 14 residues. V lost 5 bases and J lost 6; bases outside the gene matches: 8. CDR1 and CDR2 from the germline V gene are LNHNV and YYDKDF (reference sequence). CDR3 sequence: CATSVDRAPAEAFF. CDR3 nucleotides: TGTGCCACCAGCGTGGACAGGGCCCCGGCTGAAGCTTTCTTT.

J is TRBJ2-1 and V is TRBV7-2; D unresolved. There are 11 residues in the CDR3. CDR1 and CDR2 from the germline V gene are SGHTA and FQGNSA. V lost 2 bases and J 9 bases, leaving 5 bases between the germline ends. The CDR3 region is CASSLYAEQFF. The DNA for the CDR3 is TGTGCCAGCAGCTTATATGCTGAGCAGTTCTTC.

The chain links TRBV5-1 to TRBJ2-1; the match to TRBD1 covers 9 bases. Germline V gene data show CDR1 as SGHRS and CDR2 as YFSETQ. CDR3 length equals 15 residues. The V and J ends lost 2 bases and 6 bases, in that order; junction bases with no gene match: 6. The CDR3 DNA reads TGCGCCAGCAGCTTATTACAGGGGGCCGGCAATGAGCAGTTCTTC. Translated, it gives CASSLLQGAGNEQFF.

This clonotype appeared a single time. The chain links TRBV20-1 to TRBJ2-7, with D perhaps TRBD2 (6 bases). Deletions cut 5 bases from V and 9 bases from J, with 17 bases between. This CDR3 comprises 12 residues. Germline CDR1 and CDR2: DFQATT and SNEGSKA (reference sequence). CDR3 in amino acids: CSAEDPGRTQYF. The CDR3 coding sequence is TGCAGTGCTGAGGACCCAGGGAGGACGCAGTACTTC.

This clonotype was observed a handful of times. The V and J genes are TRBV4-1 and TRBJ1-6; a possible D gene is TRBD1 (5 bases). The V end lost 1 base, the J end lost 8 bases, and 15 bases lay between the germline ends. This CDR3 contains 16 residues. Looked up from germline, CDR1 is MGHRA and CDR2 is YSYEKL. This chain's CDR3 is CASSQAGTWGYSPLHF. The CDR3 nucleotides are TGCGCCAGCAGCCAAGCCGGGACCTGGGGTTATTCACCCCTCCACTTT.

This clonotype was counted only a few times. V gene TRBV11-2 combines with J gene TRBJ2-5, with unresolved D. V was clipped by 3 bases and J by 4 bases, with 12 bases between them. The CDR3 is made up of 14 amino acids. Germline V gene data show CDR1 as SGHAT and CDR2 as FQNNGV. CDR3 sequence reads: CASSLGNYGETQYF. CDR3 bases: TGTGCCAGCAGCTTGGGGAATTATGGAGAGACCCAGTACTTC.

CDR3 loop: CASSQRTGASLPSNYGYTF. The CDR3 DNA sequence: TGCGCCAGCAGCCAGAGGACAGGGGCGTCCCTCCCTTCTAACTATGGCTACACCTTC. This sequence joins TRBV5-1 and TRBJ1-2; 9 bases fit TRBD1. The length of the CDR3 is 19 residues. Germline CDR1 SGHRS, CDR2 YFSETQ. The V gene end was trimmed by 4 bases and the J gene end by 0 bases; junction bases not matched to a gene: 16.

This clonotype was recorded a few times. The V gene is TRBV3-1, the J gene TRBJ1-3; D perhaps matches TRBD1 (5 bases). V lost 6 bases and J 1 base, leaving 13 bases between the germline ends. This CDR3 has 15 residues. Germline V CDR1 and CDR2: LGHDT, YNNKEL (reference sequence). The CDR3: CASRFDGASGNTIYF. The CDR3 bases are TGTGCCAGCAGATTCGACGGGGCTTCTGGAAACACCATATATTTT.

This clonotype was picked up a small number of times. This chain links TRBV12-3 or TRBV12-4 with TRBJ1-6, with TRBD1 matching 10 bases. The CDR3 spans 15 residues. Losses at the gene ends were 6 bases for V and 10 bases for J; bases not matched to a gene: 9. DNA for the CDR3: TGTGCCAGCAGGGAGACAGGGGGCGCAGGATCACCCCTCCACTTT. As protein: CASRETGGAGSPLHF.

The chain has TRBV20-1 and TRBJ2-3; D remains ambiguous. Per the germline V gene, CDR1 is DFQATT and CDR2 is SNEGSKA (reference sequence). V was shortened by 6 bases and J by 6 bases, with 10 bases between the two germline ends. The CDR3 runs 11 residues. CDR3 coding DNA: TGCAGTGCCCTACTTCGGGATACGCAGTATTTT. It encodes CSALLRDTQYF.

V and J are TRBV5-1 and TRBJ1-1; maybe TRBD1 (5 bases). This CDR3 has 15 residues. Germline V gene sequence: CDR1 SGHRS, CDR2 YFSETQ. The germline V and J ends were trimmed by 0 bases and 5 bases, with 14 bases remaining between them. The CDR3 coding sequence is TGCGCCAGCAGCTTGGCCTCGGAGGGGTTGACTGAAGCTTTCTTT. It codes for CASSLASEGLTEAFF.

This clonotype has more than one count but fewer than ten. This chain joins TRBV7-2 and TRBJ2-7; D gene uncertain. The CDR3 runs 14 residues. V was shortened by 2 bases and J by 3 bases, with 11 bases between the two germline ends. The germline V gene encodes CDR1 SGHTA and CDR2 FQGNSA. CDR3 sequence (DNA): TGTGCCAGCAGCTTATGGGCGGAGAGCTACGAGCAGTACTTC. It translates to CASSLWAESYEQYF. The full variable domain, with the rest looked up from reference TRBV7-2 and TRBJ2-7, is GAGVSQSPSNKVTEKGKDVELRCDPISGHTALYWYRQSLGQGLEFLIYFQGNSAPDKSGLPSDRFSAERTGGSVSTLTIQRTQQEDSAVYLCASSLWAESYEQYFGPGTRLTVT.

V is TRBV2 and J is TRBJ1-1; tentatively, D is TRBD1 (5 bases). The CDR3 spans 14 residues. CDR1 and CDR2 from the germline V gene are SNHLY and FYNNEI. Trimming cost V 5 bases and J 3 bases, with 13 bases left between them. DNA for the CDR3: TGTGCCAGCAGTCTTCTGGGGGGGGACACTGAAGCTTTCTTT. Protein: CASSLLGGDTEAFF.

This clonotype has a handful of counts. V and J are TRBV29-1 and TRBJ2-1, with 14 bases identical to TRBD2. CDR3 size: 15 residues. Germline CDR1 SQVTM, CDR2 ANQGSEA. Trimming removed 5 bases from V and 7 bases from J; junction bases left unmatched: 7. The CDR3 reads CSVRGTSGSTNEQFF. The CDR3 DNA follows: TGCAGCGTTCGTGGGACTAGCGGGAGTACAAATGAGCAGTTCTTC.

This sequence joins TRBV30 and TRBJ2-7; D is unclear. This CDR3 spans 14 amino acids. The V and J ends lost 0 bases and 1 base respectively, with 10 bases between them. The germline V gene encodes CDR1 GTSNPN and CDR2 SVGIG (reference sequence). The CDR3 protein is CAWSVRTASYEQYF. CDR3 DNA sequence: TGTGCCTGGAGTGTACGAACAGCTTCCTACGAGCAGTACTTC. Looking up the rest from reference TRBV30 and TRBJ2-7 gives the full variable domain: SQTIHQWPATLVQPVGSPLSLECTVEGTSNPNLYWYRQAAGRGLQLLFYSVGIGQISSEVPQNLSASRPQDRQFILSSKKLLLSDSGFYLCAWSVRTASYEQYFGPGTRLTVT.

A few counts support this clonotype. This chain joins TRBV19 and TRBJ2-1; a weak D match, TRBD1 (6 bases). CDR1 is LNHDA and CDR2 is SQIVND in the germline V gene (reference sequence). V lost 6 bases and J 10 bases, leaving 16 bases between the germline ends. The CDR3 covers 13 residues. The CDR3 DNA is TGTGCCAGTAGACTGACAGGCTTGAAGGAGCAGTTCTTC. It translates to CASRLTGLKEQFF.

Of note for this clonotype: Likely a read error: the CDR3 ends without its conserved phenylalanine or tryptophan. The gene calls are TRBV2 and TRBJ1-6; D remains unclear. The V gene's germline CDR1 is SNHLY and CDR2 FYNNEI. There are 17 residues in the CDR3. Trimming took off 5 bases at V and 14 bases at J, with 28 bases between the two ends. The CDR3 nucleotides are TGTGCCAGCAGTCAAGAGTTGGTCGGACCATTAATTCAGGCCCTCCACCTT. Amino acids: CASSQELVGPLIQALHL.

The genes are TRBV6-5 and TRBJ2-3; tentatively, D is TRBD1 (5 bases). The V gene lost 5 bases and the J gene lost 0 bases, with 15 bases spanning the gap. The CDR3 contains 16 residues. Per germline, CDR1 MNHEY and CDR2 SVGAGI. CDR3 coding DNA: TGTGCCAGCAGTCACCAGGGTCGTTTCAGCACAGATACGCAGTATTTT. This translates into CASSHQGRFSTDTQYF.

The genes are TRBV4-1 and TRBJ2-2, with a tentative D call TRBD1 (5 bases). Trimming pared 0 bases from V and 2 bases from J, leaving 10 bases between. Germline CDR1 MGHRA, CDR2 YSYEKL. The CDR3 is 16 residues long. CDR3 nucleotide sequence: TGCGCCAGCAGCCAAGATCTTGGGGCCAACACCGGGGAGCTGTTTTTT. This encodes CASSQDLGANTGELFF.